These 32 T cell receptor beta chains were sequenced from one sample in a study of cytomegalovirus exposure and HLA in healthy donors. It was with 60 Vbeta and 13 Jbeta primers that the PCR ran. Generated by immunoSEQ multiplex PCR, the TCRdb table keeps only in-frame clones and is missing some. The table lists roughly 100,000 clones, approximately 70% of them singletons, with more than 3% in the top ten. The sample taken for sequencing was PBMCs. All receptors derive from a woman in her 50s in good health and CMV-seronegative.

CDR3 sequence (DNA): TGCGCCAGCAGTGGGCAGGGGGATAATGAAAAACTGTTTTTT. Its translation: CASSGQGDNEKLFF. The V call is TRBV5-1, the J call TRBJ1-4; 7 positions match TRBD1. The CDR3 totals 14 residues. Per germline, CDR1 SGHRS and CDR2 YFSETQ. The V segment lost 5 bases and the J segment 4 bases; nucleotides outside the gene matches: 5.

The CDR3 sequence is CAWSHLGDRNYGYTF. The DNA of the CDR3 is TGTGCCTGGAGTCACCTAGGGGACAGAAACTATGGCTACACCTTC. This chain joins TRBV30 and TRBJ1-2; 7 positions agree with TRBD1. The ends lost 2 bases at V and 2 bases at J; junction bases unmatched: 8. The CDR3 loop spans 15 amino acids. Germline V gene lookup returns CDR1 GTSNPN and CDR2 SVGIG (reference sequence). Filled out from reference TRBV30 and TRBJ1-2, the complete variable domain reads SQTIHQWPATLVQPVGSPLSLECTVEGTSNPNLYWYRQAAGRGLQLLFYSVGIGQISSEVPQNLSASRPQDRQFILSSKKLLLSDSGFYLCAWSHLGDRNYGYTFGSGTRLTVV.

This chain connects TRBV25-1 to TRBJ1-4, with 9 positions matching TRBD1. CDR1 MGHDK and CDR2 SYGVNS come from the germline V gene. Trimming took 3 bases from V and 7 from J; bases not matched to a gene: 6. The CDR3 is 15 residues long. The CDR3 spells CASSDPGQGPEKLFF. The CDR3 DNA follows: TGTGCCAGCAGTGACCCGGGACAGGGTCCTGAAAAACTGTTTTTT.

The rearrangement links TRBV10-3 to TRBJ2-3; possible D gene TRBD1, 6 bases. Trimming took 10 bases from V and 2 from J, leaving 16 bases between them. The germline V gene has CDR1 ENHRY and CDR2 SYGVKD. The CDR3 consists of 14 residues. CDR3 in amino acids: CATTAGVDTDTQYF. The CDR3, as DNA: TGTGCCACCACCGCAGGGGTCGACACAGATACGCAGTATTTT.

This chain joins TRBV27 and TRBJ2-7, with TRBD2 matching 8 bases. V dropped 3 bases and J dropped 1; count of bases not matched to a gene: 2. CDR1 is MNHEY, CDR2 SMNVEV, per germline (reference sequence). CDR3 length: 14 residues. The CDR3 DNA reads TGTGCCAGCAGTTTTAGCGGGAAATCCTACGAGCAGTACTTC. Translated: CASSFSGKSYEQYF.

The gene calls are TRBV18 and TRBJ2-2; the D is unclear. There are 16 residues in the CDR3. Deletions cut 5 bases from V and 0 bases from J, with 13 bases between. Looked up from germline, CDR1 is KGHSH and CDR2 is LQKENI. The CDR3 sequence is CASSAGRLANTGELFF. In nucleotides, the CDR3 is TGTGCCAGCTCAGCCGGCCGGCTAGCGAACACCGGGGAGCTGTTTTTT.

The chain joins TRBV14 to TRBJ2-5, with 8 bases lining up with TRBD2. From germline, CDR1 is SGHDN and CDR2 FVKESK. Unmatched junction bases numbered 9, after V lost 1 base and J lost 2 bases. This CDR3 is 17 amino acids long. In DNA, the CDR3 is TGTGCCAGCAGCCAAGGATTGCTAGCGGGTCCACAAGAGACCCAGTACTTC. Its translation is CASSQGLLAGPQETQYF.

This clone was detected a few times. The chain combines TRBV11-2 with TRBJ2-5; D may be TRBD2 (5 bases). Germline CDR1 reads SGHAT; CDR2 reads FQNNGV. This CDR3 is 15 amino acids long. The ends were cut back, 0 bases at V and 5 bases at J, with 13 bases in the middle. The CDR3 protein is CASSLDTWAGETQYF. As DNA, the CDR3 is TGTGCCAGCAGCTTAGATACTTGGGCGGGTGAGACCCAGTACTTC.

V is TRBV10-2 and J is TRBJ2-5; 8 nucleotides line up with TRBD1. This CDR3 has 15 amino acids. Germline V gene data show CDR1 as WSHSY and CDR2 as SAAADI. With V trimmed by 3 bases and J by 7 bases, 10 bases remained unmatched. Written as DNA, the CDR3 is TGCGCCAGCAGTGATCGGACAGGGTTGTTCGGGACCCAGTACTTC. Encoded protein: CASSDRTGLFGTQYF.

V usage is TRBV18 and J usage is TRBJ1-4, with D possibly being TRBD1 (6 bases). V was clipped by 8 bases and J by 6 bases, with 13 bases between them. The CDR3 sequence is 13 residues long. The V gene's germline CDR1 is KGHSH and CDR2 LQKENI. CDR3 amino acids: CASLRGADEKLFF. The CDR3 nucleotides are TGTGCCAGCCTACGGGGGGCCGATGAAAAACTGTTTTTT.

The V gene is TRBV2, the J gene TRBJ2-2, with TRBD1 as a possible D gene (5 bases). V lost 3 bases and J 3 bases, leaving 14 bases between the germline ends. Germline values: CDR1 SNHLY, CDR2 FYNNEI. This CDR3 comprises 16 residues. CDR3 coding DNA: TGTGCCAGCAGTGATGTAGCAGGGAAACACACCGGGGAGCTGTTTTTT. Its translation is CASSDVAGKHTGELFF. The full variable domain, in which reference TRBV2 and TRBJ2-2 provide the parts outside the CDR3, is EPEVTQTPSHQVTQMGQEVILRCVPISNHLYFYWYRQILGQKVEFLVSFYNNEISEKSEIFDDQFSVERPDGSNFTLKIRSTKLEDSAMYFCASSDVAGKHTGELFFGEGSRLTVL.

J is TRBJ2-1 and V is TRBV28; 7 bases are shared with TRBD2. CDR1 is MDHEN and CDR2 is SYDVKM in the germline V gene. V was clipped by 4 bases and J by 4 bases; unmatched bases: 4. The CDR3 sequence is 14 residues long. The CDR3 loop reads CASSSGGLYNEQFF. The CDR3, as DNA: TGTGCCAGCAGTTCGGGAGGTTTATACAATGAGCAGTTCTTC.

This rearrangement joins TRBV6-1 to TRBJ2-1, with D possibly matching TRBD1 (6 bases). The germline V and J ends were trimmed by 3 bases and 15 bases, with 15 bases remaining between them. The germline CDR1 and CDR2 sequences are MNHNS and SASEGT. This CDR3 comprises 12 residues. CDR3 loop: CASSDWGQSGFF. The CDR3 nucleotides read TGTGCCAGCAGTGATTGGGGGCAATCGGGGTTCTTC.

The gene calls are TRBV27 and TRBJ2-5, with 8 bases matching TRBD2. The CDR3 has 15 residues. The J segment lost 4 bases and the V segment lost 3 bases, leaving 7 bases of the junction unmatched. Germline V gene data show CDR1 as MNHEY and CDR2 as SMNVEV (reference sequence). The CDR3 region has the DNA TGTGCCAGCAGTTTGGCAGCGGGAGCAGTAGAGACCCAGTACTTC. Translating it yields CASSLAAGAVETQYF.

This clone was counted a single time. V is TRBV7-9 and J is TRBJ2-1; 8 bases match TRBD2. The J segment lost 1 base and the V segment lost 5 bases, leaving 7 bases of the junction unmatched. Germline lookup yields CDR1 SEHNR and CDR2 FQNEAQ (reference sequence). The length of the CDR3 is 16 residues. CDR3 sequence reads: CASSPSSGLSYNEQFF. CDR3 DNA sequence: TGTGCCAGCAGCCCCTCTAGCGGGCTTTCCTACAATGAGCAGTTCTTC.

The chain has TRBV30 and TRBJ2-7, with D unclear. Germline V CDR1 and CDR2: GTSNPN, SVGIG (reference sequence). The CDR3 spans 11 residues. V was shortened by 1 base and J by 7 bases, with 8 bases between the two germline ends. The DNA of the CDR3 is TGTGCCTGGAGTGCCGGAGTGGAGCAGTACTTC. This gives the protein CAWSAGVEQYF. Full variable domain (missing parts from reference TRBV30 and TRBJ2-7): SQTIHQWPATLVQPVGSPLSLECTVEGTSNPNLYWYRQAAGRGLQLLFYSVGIGQISSEVPQNLSASRPQDRQFILSSKKLLLSDSGFYLCAWSAGVEQYFGPGTRLTVT.

This clone was seen a few times. V usage is TRBV9 and J usage is TRBJ2-3; the match to TRBD2 covers 11 bases. This CDR3 has 17 amino acids. Per the germline V gene, CDR1 is SGDLS and CDR2 is YYNGEE. The junction had 9 bases not matched to a gene; V was cut back by 4 bases and J by 2 bases. In DNA form, the CDR3 reads TGTGCCAGCAGCCCCCGGGGACTAGCGGAGATCACAGATACGCAGTATTTT. It specifies CASSPRGLAEITDTQYF.

This clone was detected only a few times. J is TRBJ1-1 and V is TRBV7-2; D unresolved. CDR1 and CDR2 (germline): SGHTA, FQGNSA. This CDR3 has 13 residues. Trimming took off 5 bases at V and 2 bases at J, with 9 bases between the two ends. The CDR3 region has the DNA TGTGCCAGCAGCAAACAGTCTAACACTGAAGCTTTCTTT. This encodes CASSKQSNTEAFF.

This clone was seen only a few times. The chain uses TRBV7-9 and TRBJ2-7, with 7 bases aligning to TRBD1. Germline lookup yields CDR1 SEHNR and CDR2 FQNEAQ (reference sequence). V lost 3 bases and J lost 2; bases outside the gene matches: 1. The CDR3 has 13 amino acids. The CDR3 nucleotides are TGTGCCAGCAGCTTGACAGGGACCTACGAGCAGTACTTC. It specifies CASSLTGTYEQYF.

This clone was counted once. The gene calls are TRBV11-2 and TRBJ2-5; 9 bases are shared with TRBD1. The J call may not be correct, given that the DNA end is closer to TRBJ2-7. Germline CDR1 and CDR2: SGHAT and FQNNGV. The CDR3 is 14 residues long. For the CDR3, the DNA is TGTGCCAGCAGCTCCCGGGACAGGGACTACGAGCAGTACTTC. Protein: CASSSRDRDYEQYF.

The V call is TRBV7-3, the J call TRBJ2-1, with D possibly being TRBD1 (5 bases). V was trimmed by 3 bases and J by 0 bases, leaving 15 bases between them. Germline CDR1 is SGHTA and CDR2 is FQGTGA. CDR3 size: 17 residues. CDR3 residues: CASSLNGQLSSYNEQFF. CDR3 bases: TGTGCCAGCAGCTTGAACGGACAACTCAGCTCCTACAATGAGCAGTTCTTC.

This clone was seen once. This chain connects TRBV19 to TRBJ2-1; 11 nucleotides align to TRBD1. Germline V CDR1 and CDR2: LNHDA, SQIVND (reference sequence). J lost 7 bases, V lost 6 bases, and 11 bases had no gene match. CDR3 length equals 16 residues. The CDR3 region has the DNA TGTGCCAGTAGAATCCGCCGGACAGGGGGCATTAATGAGCAGTTCTTC. This translates into CASRIRRTGGINEQFF.

This clone appeared a few times. J is TRBJ2-3 and V is TRBV5-4; D is unclear. Germline V gene sequence: CDR1 SGHNT, CDR2 YYREEE (reference sequence). The CDR3 extends over 16 amino acids. Trimming pared 0 bases from V and 0 bases from J, leaving 11 bases between. CDR3 nucleotides: TGTGCCAGCAGCTTGGACTTATCGGGTAGCACAGATACGCAGTATTTT. Protein: CASSLDLSGSTDTQYF.

The V call is TRBV6-4, the J call TRBJ1-5; possible D gene TRBD1, 6 bases. The germline V gene encodes CDR1 MRHNA and CDR2 SNTAGT. The CDR3 runs to 15 residues. V lost 3 bases to trimming and J lost 6 bases, with 15 bases between them. The CDR3 coding sequence is TGTGCCAGCAGTGAAATGGCAGGGGACGGTCAGCCCCAGCATTTT. It encodes CASSEMAGDGQPQHF.

There are a few counts of this clone. The gene calls are TRBV6-4 and TRBJ1-3; 8 bases fit TRBD1. V lost 3 bases and J lost 6; bases outside the gene matches: 4. This CDR3 comprises 14 residues. Germline CDR1 reads MRHNA; CDR2 reads SNTAGT. CDR3 region: CASSEGQGANTIYF. CDR3 bases: TGTGCCAGCAGTGAAGGACAGGGAGCAAACACCATATATTTT.

The chain combines TRBV7-2 with TRBJ2-7, with D unclear. Trimming stripped 5 bases from V and 3 bases from J, with 11 bases between. This CDR3 spans 13 amino acids. Per the germline V gene, CDR1 is SGHTA and CDR2 is FQGNSA. The DNA for the CDR3 is TGTGCCAGCAGCCCCTCCCCGAGCTACGAGCAGTACTTC. This encodes CASSPSPSYEQYF.

The chain uses TRBV6-5 and TRBJ2-2; 7 bases agree with TRBD1. V dropped 1 base and J dropped 2; count of bases not matched to a gene: 1. The CDR3 is 15 amino acids. CDR1 and CDR2 (germline): MNHEY, SVGAGI. CDR3 sequence reads: CASSYWDSNTGELFF. CDR3 coding DNA: TGTGCCAGCAGTTACTGGGACAGTAACACCGGGGAGCTGTTTTTT.

The gene calls are TRBV15 and TRBJ2-1; the match to TRBD2 covers 11 bases. The V gene end was trimmed by 4 bases and the J gene end by 4 bases; junction bases not matched to a gene: 6. The CDR3 runs 16 residues. CDR1 is LNHNV and CDR2 is YYDKDF in the germline V gene (reference sequence). The CDR3 sequence: CATSKPLAGGYNEQFF. The CDR3 DNA is TGTGCCACCAGCAAACCTCTAGCGGGAGGTTACAATGAGCAGTTCTTC. Drawing the rest from reference TRBV15 and TRBJ2-1, the complete variable domain is DAMVIQNPRYQVTQFGKPVTLSCSQTLNHNVMYWYQQKSSQAPKLLFHYYDKDFNNEADTPDNFQSRRPNTSFCFLDIRSPGLGDTAMYLCATSKPLAGGYNEQFFGPGTRLTVL.

The chain carries TRBV10-3 and TRBJ2-6; TRBD2 matches 7 bases. V shed 10 bases, J shed 1 base, and the junction held 1 base outside the gene matches. This CDR3 has 13 amino acids. Germline CDR1 and CDR2: ENHRY and SYGVKD. Written as DNA, the CDR3 is TGTGCCACTAGCGGATCTGGGGCCAACGTCCTGACTTTC. Translated: CATSGSGANVLTF.

V is TRBV7-3 and J is TRBJ1-2; no reliable D call. CDR1 is SGHTA and CDR2 is FQGTGA in the germline V gene. The ends were cut back, 3 bases at V and 3 bases at J, with 11 bases in the middle. CDR3 size: 14 residues. The CDR3 loop is CASSLDRGDYGYTF. The CDR3, as DNA: TGTGCCAGCAGCTTGGATCGCGGGGACTATGGCTACACCTTC.

This clone has only a few counts. The V call is TRBV27, the J call TRBJ2-1, with a weak D call TRBD1 (5 bases). The germline V gene has CDR1 MNHEY and CDR2 SMNVEV (reference sequence). Trimming left V 7 bases short and J 7 bases short, with 11 bases between. This CDR3 has 12 residues. DNA for the CDR3: TGTGCCAGCATTACAGGCGAAAATGAGCAGTTCTTC. Residues: CASITGENEQFF.

The gene calls are TRBV4-2 and TRBJ2-7; the match to TRBD2 covers 8 bases. The CDR3 is made up of 16 amino acids. The V gene's germline CDR1 is LGHNA and CDR2 YNFKEQ. The V gene end was trimmed by 2 bases and the J gene end by 4 bases; junction bases not matched to a gene: 10. The CDR3 reads CASSQSSGGLPYEQYF. DNA for the CDR3: TGTGCCAGCAGCCAATCAAGCGGGGGCCTACCTTACGAGCAGTACTTC.